These 32 T cell receptor beta chains were all obtained from the same sample, sequenced in a study of shared clonotypes between healthy human individuals. Libraries were prepared by immunoSEQ multiplex PCR; TCRdb keeps only in-frame clonotypes and omits some of them. The profile shows over a million clones, roughly 96% of them singletons. Material: naive CD4+ T cells sorted from blood. Indicated subset: CD45RA+ positively selected. These receptor sequences come from a man aged 25 to 40 in good health.

This chain joins TRBV11-2 and TRBJ2-7; D may be TRBD1 (5 bases). Trimming pared 10 bases from V and 1 base from J, leaving 14 bases between. From germline, CDR1 is SGHAT and CDR2 FQNNGV. The CDR3 spans 13 residues. The CDR3 nucleotides are TGTGCCACCACTACGGACATTTCCTACGAGCAGTACTTC. The encoded protein is CATTTDISYEQYF.

This sequence joins TRBV30 and TRBJ1-1; TRBD1 might be the D (5 bases). Germline CDR1 GTSNPN, CDR2 SVGIG (reference sequence). Trimming left V 4 bases short and J 2 bases short, with 11 bases between. The CDR3 is 13 amino acids. The CDR3 region is CAWTLQENTEAFF. The CDR3 bases are TGTGCCTGGACGCTACAGGAAAACACTGAAGCTTTCTTT.

The chain has TRBV19 and TRBJ2-2; D perhaps matches TRBD2 (5 bases). The ends were cut back, 8 bases at V and 5 bases at J, with 18 bases in the middle. The length of the CDR3 is 15 residues. Germline lookup yields CDR1 LNHDA and CDR2 SQIVND (reference sequence). The DNA for the CDR3 is TGTGCCAGTGGTCCACTCGGGTCGGGGACCGGGGAGCTGTTTTTT. It encodes CASGPLGSGTGELFF.

The CDR3 region is CASSFRQGGHEKLFF. The CDR3 DNA reads TGTGCCAGCAGCTTTCGACAGGGCGGACATGAAAAACTGTTTTTT. V and J are TRBV5-4 and TRBJ1-4; 7 bases align to TRBD1. The CDR3 has 15 residues. Germline V gene lookup returns CDR1 SGHNT and CDR2 YYREEE (reference sequence). Trimming took 2 bases from V and 6 from J; bases not matched to a gene: 7.

The chain employs TRBV6-5 and TRBJ1-2, with TRBD1 as a possible D gene (5 bases). Germline assignment: CDR1 MNHEY and CDR2 SVGAGI. The CDR3 has 13 amino acids. V gave up 7 bases and J gave up 7 bases, with 16 bases separating them. The CDR3 DNA sequence: TGTGCCAGCACCCGGGGCGGGGCTGGTGGCTACACCTTC. Its protein is CASTRGGAGGYTF.

The chain employs TRBV14 and TRBJ2-7; possibly TRBD1 or TRBD2 for D (6 bases each). This CDR3 has 13 residues. The V gene lost 1 base and the J gene lost 6 bases, with 10 bases spanning the gap. The germline V gene encodes CDR1 SGHDN and CDR2 FVKESK. The chain's CDR3 is CASSQAGEVEQYF. The CDR3 DNA reads as TGTGCCAGCAGCCAAGCAGGGGAGGTCGAGCAGTACTTC.

Note on this clone: At the DNA level, this CDR3 is encoded by other sequences in the same sample as well. The chain has TRBV18 and TRBJ2-5, with TRBD1 identical over 9 bases. The germline gives CDR1 KGHSH, CDR2 LQKENI. Trimming removed 2 bases from V and 5 bases from J; junction bases left unmatched: 3. CDR3 length: 14 residues. The CDR3 here is CASSPGTGRETQYF. Written as DNA, the CDR3 is TGTGCCAGCTCACCAGGGACAGGGCGGGAGACCCAGTACTTC.

The V gene is TRBV18, the J gene TRBJ1-3; maybe TRBD1 (5 bases). V lost 6 bases and J 4 bases, leaving 19 bases between the germline ends. CDR3 length: 16 amino acids. CDR1 and CDR2 (germline): KGHSH, LQKENI. The DNA for the CDR3 is TGTGCCAGCTCCCCTTCCGCCGACAGCTCCGGAAACACCATATATTTT. Its translation: CASSPSADSSGNTIYF.

This CDR3 reads CATSKGGVGLYGYTF. The CDR3, as DNA: TGTGCCACCAGCAAAGGGGGTGTCGGACTCTATGGCTACACCTTC. The rearrangement joins TRBV15 to TRBJ1-2, with D perhaps matching TRBD1 (6 bases). The CDR3 length is 15 residues. CDR1 LNHNV and CDR2 YYDKDF come from the germline V gene (reference sequence). The V end lost 4 bases, the J end lost 4 bases, and 16 bases lay between the germline ends. Supplemented by reference TRBV15 and TRBJ1-2, the full variable domain reads DAMVIQNPRYQVTQFGKPVTLSCSQTLNHNVMYWYQQKSSQAPKLLFHYYDKDFNNEADTPDNFQSRRPNTSFCFLDIRSPGLGDTAMYLCATSKGGVGLYGYTFGSGTRLTVV.

The gene calls are TRBV7-6 and TRBJ2-1; 7 positions agree with TRBD1. CDR3 size: 17 residues. With 1 base clipped from V and 3 bases from J, the junction kept 9 bases outside the gene matches. CDR1 and CDR2 (germline): SGHVS, FNYEAQ. The CDR3 loop is CASSLVLSGGLYNEQFF. The CDR3, as DNA: TGTGCCAGCAGCTTAGTACTTTCAGGGGGTCTCTACAATGAGCAGTTCTTC.

V usage is TRBV28 and J usage is TRBJ2-7, with D perhaps matching TRBD1 or TRBD2 (5 bases each). CDR3 size: 17 residues. Trimming shortened V by 2 bases and J by 4 bases, and 21 bases separated the two germline ends. Germline CDR1 reads MDHEN; CDR2 reads SYDVKM. As DNA, the CDR3 is TGTGCCAGCAGTTTAGGAAACCCTTCGTGGGACCTATACGAGCAGTACTTC. Protein sequence: CASSLGNPSWDLYEQYF.

The rearrangement joins TRBV7-3 to TRBJ2-2; D may be TRBD1 (5 bases). Trimming stripped 5 bases from V and 0 bases from J, with 10 bases between. The CDR3 is 15 amino acids. CDR1 is SGHTA and CDR2 is FQGTGA in the germline V gene. This chain's CDR3 is CASSPDSANTGELFF. The CDR3, as DNA: TGTGCCAGCAGCCCCGACAGCGCGAACACCGGGGAGCTGTTTTTT.

The rearrangement joins TRBV5-4 to TRBJ2-3; D gene unclear. The CDR3 loop spans 14 amino acids. Deletions cut 5 bases from V and 0 bases from J, with 10 bases between. Germline V gene lookup returns CDR1 SGHNT and CDR2 YYREEE (reference sequence). CDR3 coding DNA: TGTGCCAGCAGGTTGACTGGGAGCACAGATACGCAGTATTTT. Translation: CASRLTGSTDTQYF.

CDR3 in amino acids: CASSSPTSSGELFF. CDR3 coding DNA: TGTGCCAGCAGCTCTCCGACTAGCTCCGGGGAGCTGTTTTTT. V and J are TRBV11-1 and TRBJ2-2, with 7 bases lining up with TRBD2. There are 14 residues in the CDR3. Germline CDR1 SGHAT, CDR2 FQDESV (reference sequence). The V gene end was trimmed by 4 bases and the J gene end by 6 bases; junction bases not matched to a gene: 5.

This chain links TRBV14 with TRBJ1-3; D is unresolved. This CDR3 comprises 16 residues. CDR1 and CDR2 from the germline V gene are SGHDN and FVKESK. V shed 2 bases and J shed 1 base, with 12 bases lying between them. CDR3 residues: CASSQKGPGSGNTIYF. The DNA of the CDR3 is TGTGCCAGCAGCCAAAAGGGCCCGGGGTCTGGAAACACCATATATTTT.

CDR3 DNA: TGTGCCAGCAGCTTGGACAGGGAGGGTGAAAAACTGTTTTTT. This codes for CASSLDREGEKLFF. The gene calls are TRBV5-8 and TRBJ1-4, with TRBD1 as a possible D gene (6 bases). The CDR3 is made up of 14 amino acids. CDR1 and CDR2 (germline): SGHTS, YDEGEE. V was shortened by 0 bases and J by 7 bases, with 10 bases between the two germline ends.

J is TRBJ2-7 and V is TRBV7-2; D is undetermined. V lost 6 bases, J lost 3 bases, and 12 bases lay in between. Looked up from germline, CDR1 is SGHTA and CDR2 is FQGNSA. The CDR3 is 13 residues long. The CDR3 nucleotides are TGTGCCAGCAGTCGGGCAGATATCTACGAGCAGTACTTC. This translates into CASSRADIYEQYF.

Comments on this clone: This sample also contains other DNA sequences that code for the same CDR3. In DNA, the CDR3 is TGTGCCAGCAGCTTAGTAGGGACAAGCTCCTACAATGAGCAGTTCTTC. As protein: CASSLVGTSSYNEQFF. The chain combines TRBV7-2 with TRBJ2-1; a weak D match, TRBD1 (6 bases). Trimming pared 1 base from V and 0 bases from J, leaving 10 bases between. This CDR3 has 16 amino acids. Looked up from germline, CDR1 is SGHTA and CDR2 is FQGNSA.

The chain carries TRBV28 and TRBJ1-1; TRBD1 is a possible D gene (5 bases). The CDR3 is 16 amino acids. The germline V gene has CDR1 MDHEN and CDR2 SYDVKM. Between the trimmed V and J ends, which lost 7 bases and 1 base, there was a span of 19 bases. The CDR3 spells CASTHDKGRKNTEAFF. CDR3 bases: TGTGCCAGCACCCACGACAAGGGACGCAAGAACACTGAAGCTTTCTTT.

V and J are TRBV27 and TRBJ2-3; possibly TRBD2 for D (6 bases). The CDR3 runs to 14 residues. V lost 8 bases, J lost 4 bases, and 16 bases lay in between. CDR1 is MNHEY, CDR2 SMNVEV, per germline (reference sequence). The CDR3 here is CASGLRLVSDTQYF. CDR3 nucleotides: TGTGCCAGCGGCTTGAGACTAGTGTCAGATACGCAGTATTTT.

This sequence joins TRBV11-2 and TRBJ2-2, with 9 bases matching TRBD2. Unmatched junction bases numbered 10, after V lost 5 bases and J lost 6 bases. Germline lookup yields CDR1 SGHAT and CDR2 FQNNGV. The CDR3 consists of 16 residues. CDR3 region: CASSPIAGVKAGELFF. The CDR3 DNA is TGTGCCAGCAGCCCGATAGCGGGAGTAAAGGCCGGGGAGCTGTTTTTT.

CDR3 nucleotide sequence: TGTGCCAGCAGCTTGGATCGCGGGACTAGCTTTCGGGATGAGCAGTTCTTC. It yields the protein CASSLDRGTSFRDEQFF. The chain employs TRBV5-6 and TRBJ2-1; 9 bases align to TRBD2. The CDR3 loop spans 17 amino acids. Per germline, CDR1 SGHDT and CDR2 YYEEEE. V shed 0 bases and J 8 bases; nucleotides not matched to a gene: 12. Full variable domain (remainder filled in from reference TRBV5-6 and TRBJ2-1): DAGVTQSPTHLIKTRGQQVTLRCSPKSGHDTVSWYQQALGQGPQFIFQYYEEEERQRGNFPDRFSGHQFPNYSSELNVNALLLGDSALYLCASSLDRGTSFRDEQFFGPGTRLTVL.

The V gene is TRBV6-5, the J gene TRBJ1-5; TRBD1 matches at 8 bases. This CDR3 spans 14 amino acids. Germline CDR1 and CDR2: MNHEY and SVGAGI. With 6 bases clipped from V and 10 bases from J, the junction kept 11 bases outside the gene matches. In DNA form, the CDR3 reads TGTGCCAGCAGAAACAGGGGGGAGAAGGCCCCCCAGCATTTT. It encodes CASRNRGEKAPQHF.

The chain couples TRBV7-2 to TRBJ1-1, with D maybe TRBD1 (6 bases). Germline assignment: CDR1 SGHTA and CDR2 FQGNSA. Trimming took 3 bases from V and 4 from J, leaving 12 bases between them. CDR3 length: 14 amino acids. CDR3 in amino acids: CASSFTGISTEAFF. DNA of the CDR3: TGTGCCAGCAGCTTTACAGGGATAAGCACTGAAGCTTTCTTT.

V usage is TRBV5-1 and J usage is TRBJ2-1; the match to TRBD2 covers 7 bases. Germline-derived CDR1 and CDR2 are SGHRS and YFSETQ. The ends lost 2 bases at V and 2 bases at J; junction bases unmatched: 4. This CDR3 has 15 residues. Here the CDR3 DNA reads TGCGCCAGCAGCTTAGCGGGATCCCCCTACAATGAGCAGTTCTTC. Translating it yields CASSLAGSPYNEQFF. The whole variable domain, remainder taken from reference TRBV5-1 and TRBJ2-1, is KAGVTQTPRYLIKTRGQQVTLSCSPISGHRSVSWYQQTPGQGLQFLFEYFSETQRNKGNFPGRFSGRQFSNSRSEMNVSTLELGDSALYLCASSLAGSPYNEQFFGPGTRLTVL.

CDR3 region: CASSQFPPAGTGSTDTQYF. CDR3 DNA: TGTGCCAGCAGCCAGTTCCCCCCGGCCGGGACAGGTAGCACAGATACGCAGTATTTT. The J gene is TRBJ2-3, the V gene TRBV7-6; TRBD1 aligns across 8 bases. Germline trimming cut 5 bases from V and 0 bases from J; bases unmatched to any gene: 16. The CDR3 sequence is 19 residues long. Germline V gene data show CDR1 as SGHVS and CDR2 as FNYEAQ.

The CDR3 sequence: CAWSGASTEAFF. Written as DNA, the CDR3 is TGTGCCTGGAGTGGGGCTTCCACTGAAGCTTTCTTT. The gene calls are TRBV30 and TRBJ1-1; no clear D. The ends were cut back, 1 base at V and 4 bases at J, with 7 bases in the middle. This CDR3 region has 12 residues. The germline V gene has CDR1 GTSNPN and CDR2 SVGIG (reference sequence).

This clone appeared once. The chain employs TRBV5-6 and TRBJ2-5, with D possibly called TRBD1 or TRBD2 (6 bases each). The germline V gene encodes CDR1 SGHDT and CDR2 YYEEEE. CDR3 length: 14 residues. Trimming shortened V by 2 bases and J by 1 base, and 9 bases separated the two germline ends. The CDR3 loop is CASSFRGPQETQYF. Here the CDR3 DNA reads TGTGCCAGCAGCTTCCGGGGGCCCCAAGAGACCCAGTACTTC.

The genes are TRBV7-8 and TRBJ2-3, with a weak D call TRBD1 (5 bases). CDR3 length: 15 residues. The germline V and J ends were trimmed by 7 bases and 0 bases, with 14 bases remaining between them. The V gene's germline CDR1 is SGHVS and CDR2 FQNEAQ. The CDR3 here is CASTVRVASTDTQYF. For the CDR3, the DNA is TGTGCCAGCACCGTCAGGGTGGCGAGCACAGATACGCAGTATTTT.

The gene calls are TRBV29-1 and TRBJ1-2, with 9 bases that match TRBD1. The ends lost 4 bases at V and 3 bases at J; junction bases unmatched: 9. CDR3 length equals 15 residues. The germline V gene has CDR1 SQVTM and CDR2 ANQGSEA. The CDR3 DNA is TGCAGCGTTGTGGGACAACAGGGGGCGGACTATGGCTACACCTTC. This encodes CSVVGQQGADYGYTF. Filled out from reference TRBV29-1 and TRBJ1-2, the complete variable domain reads SAVISQKPSRDICQRGTSLTIQCQVDSQVTMMFWYRQQPGQSLTLIATANQGSEATYESGFVIDKFPISRPNLTFSTLTVSNMSPEDSSIYLCSVVGQQGADYGYTFGSGTRLTVV.

Details on this clone: The sample has other DNA sequences that encode this CDR3 too. V is TRBV29-1 and J is TRBJ2-5; 8 nucleotides line up with TRBD2. CDR1 is SQVTM, CDR2 ANQGSEA, per germline. Germline trimming cut 6 bases from V and 3 bases from J; bases unmatched to any gene: 15. The CDR3 is 16 residues long. CDR3 amino acids: CSVAETGGVREETQYF. The CDR3 DNA sequence: TGCAGCGTGGCGGAGACGGGGGGGGTACGGGAAGAGACCCAGTACTTC.

V is TRBV25-1 and J is TRBJ2-1, with D possibly being TRBD2 (5 bases). Per the germline V gene, CDR1 is MGHDK and CDR2 is SYGVNS. The CDR3 spans 12 residues. V shed 8 bases and J shed 7 bases, with 12 bases lying between them. The CDR3 reads CASLQPGNEQFF. CDR3 sequence (DNA): TGTGCCAGCTTACAACCGGGGAATGAGCAGTTCTTC. Full variable domain (rest looked up from reference TRBV25-1 and TRBJ2-1): EADIYQTPRYLVIGTGKKITLECSQTMGHDKMYWYQQDPGMELHLIHYSYGVNSTEKGDLSSESTVSRIRTEHFPLTLESARPSHTSQYLCASLQPGNEQFFGPGTRLTVL.